The TCR beta chain under discussion was sequenced for a study of CD8+CD57+ T cells in acquired aplastic anemia. Patients picked for sequencing had shown CD8+CD57+ cell expansion detected by flow cytometry. The TCR beta profiling, which covered VDJ combination and CDR3 sequence, was carried out using genomic DNA as the template. TCRdb ran MiXCR on the reads and lists one entry per CDR3 protein. Among 120,000 or so distinct CDR3 sequences listed, 30% to 45% were seen once. V lost 4 bases and J lost 4; bases outside the gene matches: 2. The CDR3 sequence is 15 residues long. The germline V gene encodes CDR1 LGHDT and CDR2 YNNKEL (reference sequence).

Sequenced material: sorted CD4+, CD8+, or CD8+CD57+ T cells (not recorded which) from PBMCs. The clonotype was recovered from a human donor with aplastic anemia. The chain links TRBV3-1 to TRBJ2-3; TRBD2 matches at 13 bases. The CDR3 bases are TGTGCCAGCAGCCCCGGACTAGCGGGAGCAGATACGCAGTATTTT. It yields the protein CASSPGLAGADTQYF.